These 14 T cell receptor beta chains were all obtained from the same sample, sequenced in a study of early T cells in non-severe SARS-CoV-2 infection listed by TCRdb under 2021. Libraries were constructed by 5' RACE. The run used a NextSeq 500. TCRdb reanalyzed the raw reads on its own, using fastp at Q25 for trimming and MiXCR for clone calling, and kept in-frame beta chains. Rows are unified per CDR3 protein, each entry keeping the most common DNA and genes. The sample table contains about 64,000 distinct CDR3 sequences; only one count was recorded for around 12% of them. The biggest ten clones account for roughly 4.2% of the sample. The sequencing sample was made of whole blood. These receptors came from an adult who was a healthcare worker with PCR-confirmed SARS-CoV-2 infection or an uninfected control (not recorded which).

Only a few counts were recorded for this clonotype. The V gene is TRBV11-2, the J gene TRBJ2-5; 8 bases agree with TRBD2. CDR3 length equals 15 residues. After removal of 3 bases from V and 3 bases from J, the junction contained 6 bases not matched to a gene. From germline, CDR1 is SGHAT and CDR2 FQNNGV. The CDR3, as DNA: TGTGCCAGCAGCTTTAGGCTAGCGGGTGAAGAGACCCAGTACTTC. Protein: CASSFRLAGEETQYF.

This clonotype was recorded at least ten times. CDR3 DNA: TGCAGCGTTGTCGGGACTACAAGCATTCAGTACTTC. This codes for CSVVGTTSIQYF. The chain uses TRBV29-1 and TRBJ2-4; 7 positions agree with TRBD2. Germline assignment: CDR1 SQVTM and CDR2 ANQGSEA. V lost 4 bases and J lost 9; bases outside the gene matches: 6. The CDR3 extends over 12 amino acids.

This clonotype was detected ten times or more. CDR3 sequence (DNA): TGCGCCAGCAGGGCACGGACCAATGAAAAACTGTTTTTT. It encodes CASRARTNEKLFF. The chain is built from TRBV10-2 and TRBJ1-4; D unclear. Deletions cut 6 bases from V and 5 bases from J, with 10 bases between. Germline CDR1 reads WSHSY; CDR2 reads SAAADI. The CDR3 extends over 13 amino acids.

This clonotype was seen repeatedly, ten times or more. DNA for the CDR3: TGTGCCAGCAGCTTAACCCGATCCTACAATGAGCAGTTCTTC. Its translation is CASSLTRSYNEQFF. V is TRBV7-3 and J is TRBJ2-1; D unclear. V was clipped by 0 bases and J by 1 base, with 4 bases between them. Germline V gives CDR1 SGHTA, CDR2 FQGTGA. The CDR3 contains 14 residues.

The chain uses TRBV20-1 and TRBJ1-1, with 7 positions matching TRBD1. V shed 0 bases, J shed 1 base, and the junction held 5 bases outside the gene matches. The CDR3 is 15 residues long. CDR1 DFQATT and CDR2 SNEGSKA come from the germline V gene (reference sequence). The CDR3 region has the DNA TGCAGTGCTAGAGACACGGGACAGTCGAACACTGAAGCTTTCTTT. Its protein is CSARDTGQSNTEAFF.

V is TRBV19 and J is TRBJ1-5, with TRBD1 identical over 8 bases. The V gene end was trimmed by 5 bases and the J gene end by 6 bases; junction bases not matched to a gene: 9. The CDR3 loop spans 15 amino acids. Germline V lookup: CDR1 LNHDA, CDR2 SQIVND (reference sequence). The chain's CDR3 is CASSLAGRGRQPQHF. In DNA, the CDR3 is TGTGCCAGTAGTCTCGCTGGCAGGGGGCGTCAGCCCCAGCATTTT.

The rearrangement uses TRBV20-1 and TRBJ1-1; D possibly corresponds to TRBD1 (6 bases). Germline V gives CDR1 DFQATT, CDR2 SNEGSKA (reference sequence). Trimming took off 2 bases at V and 1 base at J, with 17 bases between the two ends. This CDR3 is built from 16 residues. The CDR3 loop is CSARLQTGVPNTEAFF. The CDR3 nucleotides are TGCAGTGCTAGACTCCAGACAGGCGTACCGAACACTGAAGCTTTCTTT.

This clonotype was seen more than once but under ten times. The chain has TRBV6-5 and TRBJ2-7; weak D call: TRBD2 (6 bases). The germline CDR1 and CDR2 sequences are MNHEY and SVGAGI. Between the trimmed V and J ends, which lost 0 bases and 5 bases, there was a span of 17 bases. This CDR3 spans 16 amino acids. The CDR3: CASSYSVAGTSHEQYF. CDR3 bases: TGTGCCAGCAGTTACTCGGTTGCGGGGACTTCCCACGAGCAGTACTTC.

The genes are TRBV12-3 or TRBV12-4 and TRBJ2-3; D gene ambiguous. V lost 7 bases to trimming and J lost 2 bases, with 13 bases between them. CDR3 size: 14 residues. CDR3 loop: CASNPLHITDTQYF. As DNA, the CDR3 is TGTGCCAGCAACCCTTTGCACATCACAGATACGCAGTATTTT.

The rearrangement uses TRBV4-3 and TRBJ1-4, with D hard to call. Trimming cost V 0 bases and J 4 bases, with 9 bases left between them. Germline lookup yields CDR1 LGHNA and CDR2 YSLEER. This CDR3 is built from 15 residues. CDR3 sequence: CASSQDLTINEKLFF. In DNA, the CDR3 is TGCGCCAGCAGCCAAGATCTAACAATTAATGAAAAACTGTTTTTT.

This clonotype was detected a few times. The chain recombines TRBV29-1 with TRBJ1-5; 12 bases map to TRBD1. Germline CDR1 SQVTM, CDR2 ANQGSEA. J lost 0 bases, V lost 6 bases, and 0 bases had no gene match. The CDR3 length is 14 residues. The CDR3 DNA follows: TGCAGCGTGGGACAGGGGGCTAGCAATCAGCCCCAGCATTTT. Residues: CSVGQGASNQPQHF.

This clonotype was picked up a small number of times. The chain links TRBV20-1 to TRBJ2-7; D may be TRBD2 (6 bases). Between the trimmed V and J ends, which lost 3 bases and 4 bases, there was a span of 16 bases. The CDR3 is made up of 14 amino acids. Per the germline V gene, CDR1 is DFQATT and CDR2 is SNEGSKA (reference sequence). The CDR3 reads CSASLTSGEYEQYF. The CDR3 DNA reads TGCAGTGCTAGTCTGACTTCGGGGGAATACGAGCAGTACTTC.

This clonotype was seen more than once but under ten times. This chain connects TRBV7-9 to TRBJ1-3; D call uncertain. The germline V and J ends were trimmed by 0 bases and 0 bases, with 6 bases remaining between them. CDR3 length: 15 residues. Germline CDR1 and CDR2: SEHNR and FQNEAQ (reference sequence). CDR3 residues: CASSLAGGSGNTIYF. In DNA, the CDR3 is TGTGCCAGCAGCTTAGCGGGCGGCTCTGGAAACACCATATATTTT.

This chain joins TRBV5-1 and TRBJ2-1; D may be TRBD1 (5 bases). This CDR3 is 13 amino acids long. Germline-derived CDR1 and CDR2 are SGHRS and YFSETQ. V lost 4 bases and J lost 4, with 9 bases in between. In DNA, the CDR3 is TGCGCCAGCAGCCCCGACAGATACAATGAGCAGTTCTTC. It is translated as CASSPDRYNEQFF.